A selection of T cell receptor beta chains follows, all from one sample in a study of regulatory T cells in long-lasting Graves disease. TCRdb processed the multiplex PCR reads anew with MiXCR; each CDR3 protein has one entry. This sample carries about 440,000 distinct CDR3 sequences, roughly 15% of them seen once, and the ten largest clones take over 8.5%. The sample was also reused in another study, on T cells in Graves' hyperthyroidism and ophthalmopathy.

Sequencing used peripheral blood mononuclear cells (PBMCs), obtained at new diagnosis, from a patient treated with antithyroid drugs. The receptor set was obtained from a young woman with Graves disease. CDR3s include the opening cysteine and the closing phenylalanine or tryptophan. The order of the fields is J gene, clone size, V gene, D gene, CDR3 DNA, CDR3 protein. D genes are given only for firm matches. Some rows mark clone size as missing; the rest say once, few, many or name a class of expanded clone.

TRBJ1-2,few,TRBV10-2,TRBD1,TGCGCCAGCAGTGATCGTGGACAGGCCCTTCCCTATGGCTACACCTTC,CASSDRGQALPYGYTF
TRBJ1-4,few,TRBV4-3,TRBD1,TGCGCCAGCAGCCCCTGGACAGGGGGTGAAAAACTGTTTTTT,CASSPWTGGEKLFF
TRBJ2-1,few,TRBV6-1,NA,TGTGCCAGCAGTCGTCAGGGGAAGGGCTACAATGAGCAGTTCTTC,CASSRQGKGYNEQFF
TRBJ1-1,NA,TRBV18,NA,TGTGCCAGCCCCCCACCCGGGGGTACTGAAGCTTTCTTT,CASPPPGGTEAFF
TRBJ1-5,many,TRBV28,NA,TGTGCCAGCAGTTTTGAAGGGAGGGGCAATCAGCCCCAGCATTTT,CASSFEGRGNQPQHF
TRBJ2-1,few,TRBV6-1,NA,TGTGCCAGACAGCGGGTCTACAATGAGCAGTTCTTC,CARQRVYNEQFF
TRBJ2-5,many,TRBV29-1,TRBD2,TGCAGCGTCGCACTAGCGGGAGTACGGGAGTACCAAGAGACCCAGTACTTC,CSVALAGVREYQETQYF
TRBJ1-2,few,TRBV28,NA,TGTGCCAGCAGTTTTTCAGGGGAAGGCTACACCTTC,CASSFSGEGYTF
TRBJ2-7,many,TRBV4-3,NA,TGCGCCAGCAGCCAAGAGGCCAGCTCCTACGAGCAGTACTTC,CASSQEASSYEQYF
TRBJ2-3,many,TRBV28,NA,TGTGCCAGCAGTTTTAGCGAGGGGTGGGCCACAGATACGCAGTATTTT,CASSFSEGWATDTQYF
TRBJ1-4,many,TRBV7-8,TRBD1,TGTGCCAGCAGCGACGAAGGACAGGGGTCGGATGAAAAACTGTTTTTT,CASSDEGQGSDEKLFF
TRBJ1-4,many,TRBV11-2,NA,TGTGCCAGCAGCCTGAATCTGGGGAGAACTAATGAAAAACTGTTTTTT,CASSLNLGRTNEKLFF
TRBJ1-5,NA,TRBV29-1,NA,TGCAGCGTTGGCGAGGGGGGGTATCAGCCCCAGCATTTT,CSVGEGGYQPQHF
TRBJ1-2,many,TRBV28,TRBD1,TGTGCCAGCAAGACAGGGGCAGCTAACTATGGCTACACCTTC,CASKTGAANYGYTF
TRBJ2-1,many,TRBV24-1,TRBD2,TGTGCCACCAGTGATTTCATCGGGACTAGCGGGGTCAATGAGCAGTTCTTC,CATSDFIGTSGVNEQFF
TRBJ2-5,many,TRBV7-9,TRBD1,TGTGCCAACCAGACAGGGGGCCGGCAAGAGACCCAGTACTTC,CANQTGGRQETQYF
TRBJ2-2,few,TRBV7-2,NA,TGTGCCAGCAGCTTAGCAGGGGTTTCAGGGACGAACACCGGGGAGCTGTTTTTT,CASSLAGVSGTNTGELFF